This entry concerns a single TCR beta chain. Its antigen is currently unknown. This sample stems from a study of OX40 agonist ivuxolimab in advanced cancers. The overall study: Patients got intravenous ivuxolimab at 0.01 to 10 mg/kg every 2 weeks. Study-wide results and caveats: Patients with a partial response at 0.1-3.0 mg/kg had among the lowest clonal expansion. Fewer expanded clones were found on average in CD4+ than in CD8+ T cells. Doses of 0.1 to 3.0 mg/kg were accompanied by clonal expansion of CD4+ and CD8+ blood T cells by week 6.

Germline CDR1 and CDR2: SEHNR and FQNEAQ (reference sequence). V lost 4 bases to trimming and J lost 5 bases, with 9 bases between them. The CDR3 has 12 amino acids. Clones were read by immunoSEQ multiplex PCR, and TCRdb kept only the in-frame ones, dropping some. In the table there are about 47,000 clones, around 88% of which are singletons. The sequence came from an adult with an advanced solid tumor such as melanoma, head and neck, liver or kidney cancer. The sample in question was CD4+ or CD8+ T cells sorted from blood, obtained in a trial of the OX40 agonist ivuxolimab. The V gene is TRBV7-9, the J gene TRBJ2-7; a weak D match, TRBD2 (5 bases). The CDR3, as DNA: TGTGCCAGCAGCTCTGACGGGGACGAGCAGTACTTC. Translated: CASSSDGDEQYF.